The 25 T cell receptor beta chains in this list originate from one sample, sequenced in a study of blood T cell repertoires in COVID-19 (dated by TCRdb to the early 2020s). The library was built by means of the immunoSEQ multiplex PCR assay. TCRdb obtained this table from immuneACCESS and retained in-frame rearrangements with V and J assigned. These tables miss some clones; where compared with another copy, unresolved V genes account for less than half of the shortfall, and the remainder is unexplained. The sample profile shows roughly 100,000 clones; 85% of them were found once. The top ten hold around 1.9% of the sample. The material sequenced was peripheral blood. These receptors were obtained from a woman aged 70-85 years with active or convalescent COVID-19.

The CDR3 DNA follows: TGCGCCAGCAGCTTCGGGAGCCGAGCCACCGGGGAGCTGTTTTTT. This gives the protein CASSFGSRATGELFF. V and J are TRBV5-1 and TRBJ2-2, with D possibly being TRBD2 (6 bases). Germline V lookup: CDR1 SGHRS, CDR2 YFSETQ. This CDR3 comprises 15 residues. Trimming pared 2 bases from V and 4 bases from J, leaving 12 bases between.

The chain is built from TRBV6-2 or TRBV6-3 and TRBJ1-3; D not resolved. There are 12 residues in the CDR3. Trimming removed 4 bases from V and 7 bases from J, with 8 bases in between. Germline CDR1 MNHEY, CDR2 SVGEGT. The chain's CDR3 is CASSSGWNTIYF. The CDR3 DNA reads TGTGCCAGCAGTTCGGGATGGAACACCATATATTTT.

This clone showed up just once. The rearrangement links TRBV5-6 to TRBJ1-5, with 7 bases identical to TRBD1. Germline V gene lookup returns CDR1 SGHDT and CDR2 YYEEEE. Germline trimming cut 2 bases from V and 1 base from J; bases unmatched to any gene: 6. This CDR3 comprises 16 residues. The CDR3 bases are TGTGCCAGCAGCTTACAGGGGCGGGGAAGCAATCAGCCCCAGCATTTT. The encoded protein is CASSLQGRGSNQPQHF.

The chain uses TRBV30 and TRBJ2-3; 14 nucleotides line up with TRBD2. V lost 3 bases and J lost 6; bases outside the gene matches: 11. The CDR3 length is 17 residues. Germline V CDR1 and CDR2: GTSNPN, SVGIG (reference sequence). The CDR3 loop reads CAWSPGTSGRKGDTQYF. Written as DNA, the CDR3 is TGTGCCTGGAGCCCCGGGACTAGCGGGAGAAAGGGGGATACGCAGTATTTT.

The chain joins TRBV6-2 or TRBV6-3 to TRBJ2-1; 9 bases line up with TRBD1. CDR1 and CDR2 from the germline V gene are MNHEY and SVGEGT. The CDR3 is 15 residues long. Unmatched junction bases numbered 5, after V lost 0 bases and J lost 8 bases. CDR3 sequence: CASSYSYRGLDEQFF. For the CDR3, the DNA is TGTGCCAGCAGTTACTCCTACAGGGGGCTGGATGAGCAGTTCTTC.

The table lists this clone with a count of one. The rearrangement uses TRBV6-5 and TRBJ1-2, with a tentative D call TRBD1 (5 bases). The CDR3 spans 14 residues. Per the germline V gene, CDR1 is MNHEY and CDR2 is SVGAGI. Trimming took off 2 bases at V and 8 bases at J, with 15 bases between the two ends. The CDR3 nucleotides are TGTGCCAGCAGTTACGGGGGGTACTCGGGCGGCTACACCTTC. It is translated as CASSYGGYSGGYTF.

J is TRBJ2-3 and V is TRBV6-5, with D unclear. The V end was cut by 8 bases, the J end by 5 bases, with 11 bases between. CDR1 is MNHEY, CDR2 SVGAGI, per germline. The CDR3 loop spans 12 amino acids. DNA for the CDR3: TGTGCCAGCTCAAAACGAGGAGATACGCAGTATTTT. It encodes CASSKRGDTQYF.

This chain links TRBV29-1 with TRBJ2-1, with D possibly TRBD1 on 5 matching bases. Germline V gene lookup returns CDR1 SQVTM and CDR2 ANQGSEA. This CDR3 is built from 15 residues. The V end was cut by 3 bases, the J end by 5 bases, with 17 bases between. CDR3 bases: TGCAGCGTTGATTGGGCAGGGCTGGGGCACAATGAGCAGTTCTTC. Protein: CSVDWAGLGHNEQFF.

CDR3 in amino acids: CASSLDRGYSPLHF. CDR3 DNA: TGTGCCAGCAGCCTGGACAGGGGGTATTCACCCCTCCACTTT. V usage is TRBV3-1 (or the pseudogene TRBV3-2) and J usage is TRBJ1-6; 10 nucleotides agree with TRBD1. This CDR3 spans 14 amino acids. Trimming removed 4 bases from V and 8 bases from J; junction bases left unmatched: 2. CDR1 is LGHDT and CDR2 is YNNKEL in the germline V gene (reference sequence).

A remark on this clone: A read error may produce the germline difference seen at one junction end. The rearrangement joins TRBV4-3 to TRBJ2-2; a weak D match, TRBD1 (6 bases). There are 16 residues in the CDR3. Germline values: CDR1 LGHNA, CDR2 YSLEER. The CDR3 sequence is CASSQEVGANTGELFF. CDR3 nucleotides: TGCGCCAGCAGCCAAGAAGTGGGGGCGAATACCGGGGAGCTGTTTTTT.

The chain couples TRBV4-2 to TRBJ1-2; TRBD1 matches at 8 bases. The CDR3 runs to 16 residues. J was trimmed by 4 bases and V by 4 bases; bases with no gene match: 11. The germline V gene has CDR1 LGHNA and CDR2 YNFKEQ. The DNA for the CDR3 is TGTGCCAGCAGCCGCACCGGGACAGGTGTAGTCTATGGCTACACCTTC. It codes for CASSRTGTGVVYGYTF.

This clone has just one count. CDR3 region: CASSLAGHTNEKLFF. For the CDR3, the DNA is TGTGCCAGCAGCTTAGCGGGACATACTAATGAAAAACTGTTTTTT. This chain connects TRBV7-2 to TRBJ1-4; perhaps TRBD1 as D (6 bases). Trimming removed 0 bases at V and 2 bases at J, with 7 bases between. CDR3 length: 15 residues. Germline V CDR1 and CDR2: SGHTA, FQGNSA.

This clone turned up a few times. The CDR3 nucleotides are TGTGCCAGCAGCTTGGAGAGGTGGAATAATTCACCCCTCCACTTT. The encoded protein is CASSLERWNNSPLHF. The V gene is TRBV5-5, the J gene TRBJ1-6; D unresolved. The ends were cut back, 0 bases at V and 5 bases at J, with 9 bases in the middle. The V gene's germline CDR1 is SGHKS and CDR2 YYEKEE (reference sequence). This CDR3 is 15 amino acids long.

J is TRBJ2-3 and V is TRBV29-1; 10 bases are shared with TRBD2. The V gene end was trimmed by 4 bases and the J gene end by 1 base; junction bases not matched to a gene: 5. Germline V lookup: CDR1 SQVTM, CDR2 ANQGSEA. The CDR3 extends over 15 amino acids. As DNA, the CDR3 is TGCAGCGTTGGGGGTCTAGCGGGAGGCACAGATACGCAGTATTTT. Translation gives CSVGGLAGGTDTQYF.

The CDR3 DNA sequence: TGTGCCAGCAGTTACTCGACAGGGGAGAACACTGAAGCTTTCTTT. Translation gives CASSYSTGENTEAFF. This rearrangement joins TRBV6-2 or TRBV6-3 to TRBJ1-1; TRBD1 matches at 8 bases. J gave up 1 base and V 0 bases, and 1 base lay outside the gene matches. This CDR3 is 15 amino acids long. CDR1 and CDR2 from the germline V gene are MNHEY and SVGEGT.

V usage is TRBV7-2 and J usage is TRBJ1-5; D is ambiguous. V was cut by 2 bases and J by 6 bases, with 11 bases left in between. The CDR3 is 14 amino acids. The germline CDR1 and CDR2 sequences are SGHTA and FQGNSA. The CDR3 DNA sequence: TGTGCCAGCAGCTTAAGTTCGGGTACTCAGCCCCAGCATTTT. This translates into CASSLSSGTQPQHF.

This clone was seen a few times. The chain employs TRBV25-1 and TRBJ2-5, with 8 bases lining up with TRBD1. J was trimmed by 4 bases and V by 4 bases; bases with no gene match: 5. CDR3 length: 14 amino acids. Germline V lookup: CDR1 MGHDK, CDR2 SYGVNS. The CDR3 bases are TGTGCCAGCAGTGGACAGGGGATCCGAGAGACCCAGTACTTC. Amino acid sequence: CASSGQGIRETQYF.

This clone came up a few times. The chain combines TRBV7-9 with TRBJ2-7, with a possible D match to TRBD2 (6 bases). Trimming pared 1 base from V and 1 base from J, leaving 14 bases between. The CDR3 contains 16 residues. The germline CDR1 and CDR2 sequences are SEHNR and FQNEAQ (reference sequence). CDR3 sequence: CASSLGRVAGSYEQYF. DNA for the CDR3: TGTGCCAGCAGCTTAGGGAGGGTAGCAGGGTCCTACGAGCAGTACTTC.

The genes are TRBV5-4 and TRBJ2-5, with a weak D call TRBD2 (6 bases). This CDR3 spans 13 amino acids. The V and J ends lost 4 bases and 4 bases respectively, with 11 bases between them. Germline assignment: CDR1 SGHNT and CDR2 YYREEE (reference sequence). The CDR3 protein is CASSQGRGETQYF. The CDR3 DNA is TGTGCCAGCAGCCAAGGGCGGGGAGAGACCCAGTACTTC. The complete variable domain, with remaining parts taken from reference TRBV5-4 and TRBJ2-5, reads ETGVTQSPTHLIKTRGQQVTLRCSSQSGHNTVSWYQQALGQGPQFIFQYYREEENGRGNFPPRFSGLQFPNYSSELNVNALELDDSALYLCASSQGRGETQYFGPGTRLLVL.

V gene TRBV30 combines with J gene TRBJ1-6, with 7 bases identical to TRBD1. Germline CDR1 GTSNPN, CDR2 SVGIG (reference sequence). The CDR3 sequence is 14 residues long. V dropped 5 bases and J dropped 9; count of bases not matched to a gene: 10. CDR3 residues: CAWGRQGSVSPLHF. The CDR3 bases are TGTGCCTGGGGACGACAGGGATCCGTTTCACCCCTCCACTTT.

The chain joins TRBV18 to TRBJ1-5; D gene uncertain. The CDR3 totals 13 residues. CDR1 KGHSH and CDR2 LQKENI come from the germline V gene. The V and J ends lost 4 bases and 5 bases respectively, with 9 bases between them. CDR3 protein: CASSRASDQPQHF. In nucleotides, the CDR3 is TGTGCCAGCTCACGAGCGTCGGATCAGCCCCAGCATTTT.

The chain combines TRBV12-3 or TRBV12-4 with TRBJ2-3, with D hard to call. Trimming shortened V by 0 bases and J by 5 bases, and 3 bases separated the two germline ends. The CDR3 is made up of 12 amino acids. CDR3 protein: CASSLARDTQYF. The CDR3 DNA is TGTGCCAGCAGTTTAGCGAGAGATACGCAGTATTTT.

This clone was seen just once. The V gene is TRBV7-6, the J gene TRBJ2-2; D call uncertain. The CDR3 is 15 residues long. The V gene's germline CDR1 is SGHVS and CDR2 FNYEAQ. Between the trimmed V and J ends, which lost 4 bases and 4 bases, there was a span of 13 bases. The CDR3 reads CASSSLLTLTGELFF. The CDR3 nucleotides are TGTGCCAGCAGCTCCCTCTTAACTCTCACCGGGGAGCTGTTTTTT.

The rearrangement links TRBV28 to TRBJ2-7, with 8 bases fitting TRBD2. V lost 5 bases, J lost 11 bases, and 17 bases stayed unmatched. The length of the CDR3 is 15 residues. Germline assignment: CDR1 MDHEN and CDR2 SYDVKM. In DNA, the CDR3 is TGTGCCAGCAGTCCCGGGGGGGACACCTTTTATCGAGAGTACTTC. This encodes CASSPGGDTFYREYF.

The chain recombines TRBV2 with TRBJ1-3; 8 nucleotides line up with TRBD1. From germline, CDR1 is SNHLY and CDR2 FYNNEI. V gave up 6 bases and J gave up 3 bases; unmatched junction bases: 7. CDR3 length: 15 residues. CDR3 in amino acids: CASSSRGQFGNTIYF. CDR3 sequence (DNA): TGTGCCAGCAGCAGCAGGGGGCAATTTGGAAACACCATATATTTT.